A selection of T cell receptor beta chains follows, all from one sample in a study of cytomegalovirus exposure and HLA in healthy donors. Clones were sequenced by immunoSEQ multiplex PCR, and TCRdb holds only the in-frame ones, with some missing. This sample has fewer than 90,000 clones, with about four fifths found just once. The sequenced sample was PBMCs. Receptors originate from a woman between 35 and 50 years old in good health and CMV-seropositive. Each CDR3 is given with its conserved first and last residue. The order of the fields is D gene, J gene, V gene, clone size, CDR3 DNA, CDR3 protein. A D gene is named only where the DNA matches it firmly. The size field is filled for only some rows; it gives once, few, many or a size class.

d_call: .; j_call: TRBJ1-1; v_call: TRBV19; clone_size: .; cdr3_nt: TGTGCCAGTAGTTGGGCAAACACTGAAGCTTTCTTT; cdr3_aa: CASSWANTEAFF
d_call: TRBD1; j_call: TRBJ2-7; v_call: TRBV13; clone_size: few; cdr3_nt: TGTGCCAGCAGCCGGCGCCCGGGACAGAGTGCCTACGAGCAGTACTTC; cdr3_aa: CASSRRPGQSAYEQYF
d_call: TRBD2; j_call: TRBJ2-7; v_call: TRBV5-1; clone_size: .; cdr3_nt: TGCGCCAGCAGCCCTATAGCGGGGGGAAACGAGCAGTACTTC; cdr3_aa: CASSPIAGGNEQYF
d_call: TRBD1; j_call: TRBJ2-6; v_call: TRBV10-2; clone_size: .; cdr3_nt: TGCGCCAGCTCGGGACAGGGGGTCTCTGGGGCCAACGTCCTGACTTTC; cdr3_aa: CASSGQGVSGANVLTF
d_call: TRBD2; j_call: TRBJ2-1; v_call: TRBV19; clone_size: .; cdr3_nt: TGTGCCAGTAGTCCACCCGGACTAGCGGAATACAATGAGCAGTTCTTC; cdr3_aa: CASSPPGLAEYNEQFF
d_call: .; j_call: TRBJ1-5; v_call: TRBV19; clone_size: .; cdr3_nt: TGTGCCAGTAGGGGCATACCTTATAGCAATCAGCCCCAGCATTTT; cdr3_aa: CASRGIPYSNQPQHF
d_call: TRBD1; j_call: TRBJ1-1; v_call: TRBV27; clone_size: .; cdr3_nt: TGTGCCAGCAGCCCGGGACAGGGTACCGGTACCACTGAAGCTTTCTTT; cdr3_aa: CASSPGQGTGTTEAFF
d_call: .; j_call: TRBJ1-5; v_call: TRBV21-1; clone_size: .; cdr3_nt: TGTGCCAGCAGCCCTCAGGGAGGGGCAAGCAATCAGCCCCAGCATTTT; cdr3_aa: CASSPQGGASNQPQHF
d_call: TRBD2; j_call: TRBJ2-7; v_call: TRBV7-6; clone_size: .; cdr3_nt: TGTGCCAGCAGCTTAGCTCTAGCGGGGGGGAATGAGCAGTACTTC; cdr3_aa: CASSLALAGGNEQYF
d_call: .; j_call: TRBJ1-1; v_call: TRBV9; clone_size: .; cdr3_nt: TGTGCCAGCAGCGTCCTAGGGAGCTCTGAAGCTTTCTTT; cdr3_aa: CASSVLGSSEAFF
d_call: .; j_call: TRBJ2-7; v_call: TRBV4-2; clone_size: .; cdr3_nt: TGTGCCAGCAGCCAAGAAAGGACTTTATACGAGCAGTACTTC; cdr3_aa: CASSQERTLYEQYF
d_call: TRBD2; j_call: TRBJ2-1; v_call: TRBV28; clone_size: .; cdr3_nt: TGTGCCAGCAGTTTAGACCTGGGACTAGCGGGAGCACGGCAGTTCTTC; cdr3_aa: CASSLDLGLAGARQFF
d_call: .; j_call: TRBJ2-2; v_call: TRBV5-8; clone_size: few; cdr3_nt: TGTGCCAGCAGCACGCGGACTGTCGGGGAGCTGTTTTTT; cdr3_aa: CASSTRTVGELFF
d_call: TRBD1; j_call: TRBJ1-1; v_call: TRBV28; clone_size: .; cdr3_nt: TGTGCCAGCAGTTTGAGGACAGGTTTTTCCGCGGGCACTGAAGCTTTCTTT; cdr3_aa: CASSLRTGFSAGTEAFF
d_call: TRBD2; j_call: TRBJ2-7; v_call: TRBV5-4; clone_size: .; cdr3_nt: TGTGCCAGCAGCTCGACCGGGACTAGGGTCTACGAGCAGTACTTC; cdr3_aa: CASSSTGTRVYEQYF
d_call: TRBD2; j_call: TRBJ2-7; v_call: TRBV14; clone_size: .; cdr3_nt: TGTGCCAGCAGCCAAGAGGGGGGACTAGCGGCCTTCCCCTACGAGCAGTACTTC; cdr3_aa: CASSQEGGLAAFPYEQYF
d_call: TRBD2; j_call: TRBJ2-5; v_call: TRBV18; clone_size: .; cdr3_nt: TGTGCCAGCTCACCACCGAGAGCGGGGGCGAAGGAGACCCAGTACTTC; cdr3_aa: CASSPPRAGAKETQYF
d_call: TRBD1; j_call: TRBJ2-2; v_call: TRBV4-1; clone_size: .; cdr3_nt: TGCGCCAGCAGCCTCGGGACAGGGGGGAACACCGGGGAGCTGTTTTTT; cdr3_aa: CASSLGTGGNTGELFF
d_call: .; j_call: TRBJ1-4; v_call: TRBV5-5; clone_size: .; cdr3_nt: TGTGCCAGCAAAGGGGGGGAAAATGAAAAACTGTTTTTT; cdr3_aa: CASKGGENEKLFF
d_call: TRBD2; j_call: TRBJ2-1; v_call: TRBV7-9; clone_size: .; cdr3_nt: TGTGCCAGCAGCCCCCCGGGACTAGGGTCTTACAATGAGCAGTTCTTC; cdr3_aa: CASSPPGLGSYNEQFF
d_call: TRBD2; j_call: TRBJ2-7; v_call: TRBV19; clone_size: few; cdr3_nt: TGTGCCAGTAGTTTCGGTGGACTAGCGGCCTACGAGCAGTACTTC; cdr3_aa: CASSFGGLAAYEQYF
d_call: TRBD2; j_call: TRBJ2-7; v_call: TRBV9; clone_size: few; cdr3_nt: TGTGCCAGCAGCGCCCGAGGACTAGCCGGCGAGCAGTACTTC; cdr3_aa: CASSARGLAGEQYF
d_call: .; j_call: TRBJ2-5; v_call: TRBV9; clone_size: few; cdr3_nt: TGTGCCAGCAGCTCCTCTGCGGGAAGGGAGACCCAGTACTTC; cdr3_aa: CASSSSAGRETQYF
d_call: .; j_call: TRBJ2-1; v_call: TRBV6-1; clone_size: .; cdr3_nt: TGTGCCAGCAGCCCCCCGTACAATGAGCAGTTCTTC; cdr3_aa: CASSPPYNEQFF
d_call: TRBD1; j_call: TRBJ1-5; v_call: TRBV7-8; clone_size: .; cdr3_nt: TGTGCCAGCAGCTTAGGAGGACAGGGGACAAATCAGCCCCAGCATTTT; cdr3_aa: CASSLGGQGTNQPQHF
d_call: TRBD1; j_call: TRBJ1-4; v_call: TRBV6-1; clone_size: .; cdr3_nt: TGTGCCAGCACTCCCGGGACAGCTAATGAAAAACTGTTTTTT; cdr3_aa: CASTPGTANEKLFF
d_call: .; j_call: TRBJ1-5; v_call: TRBV6-5; clone_size: .; cdr3_nt: TGTGCCAGCAGTTACTCCTGGCAAAGCAATCAGCCCCAGCATTTT; cdr3_aa: CASSYSWQSNQPQHF
d_call: .; j_call: TRBJ2-3; v_call: TRBV6-1; clone_size: .; cdr3_nt: TGTGCCAGCAGTGAATACGTGGGTTTCAGGGATACGCAGTATTTT; cdr3_aa: CASSEYVGFRDTQYF
d_call: .; j_call: TRBJ2-5; v_call: TRBV2; clone_size: many; cdr3_nt: TGTGCCAGCAGTGAACTACGAGAGACCCAGTACTTC; cdr3_aa: CASSELRETQYF
d_call: .; j_call: TRBJ2-7; v_call: TRBV7-9; clone_size: .; cdr3_nt: TGTGCCAGCAGCCGTCTCGGCGAGCAGTACTTC; cdr3_aa: CASSRLGEQYF
d_call: TRBD2; j_call: TRBJ2-3; v_call: TRBV9; clone_size: .; cdr3_nt: TGTGCCAGCAGCGGGAGTCCTAGCGGGTTGACAGATACGCAGTATTTT; cdr3_aa: CASSGSPSGLTDTQYF
d_call: TRBD1; j_call: TRBJ2-7; v_call: TRBV7-9; clone_size: .; cdr3_nt: TGTGCCAGCAGCCTCGGACAGGGGACCGCCTACGAGCAGTACTTC; cdr3_aa: CASSLGQGTAYEQYF
d_call: TRBD1; j_call: TRBJ1-6; v_call: TRBV5-4; clone_size: .; cdr3_nt: TGTGCCAGCAGCTCCGCAGGGGGAGACTATAATTCACCCCTCCACTTT; cdr3_aa: CASSSAGGDYNSPLHF
d_call: TRBD1; j_call: TRBJ1-5; v_call: TRBV2; clone_size: .; cdr3_nt: TGTGCCAGCAGAGAGGGACAGAACCGCAATCAGCCCCAGCATTTT; cdr3_aa: CASREGQNRNQPQHF
d_call: TRBD1; j_call: TRBJ1-1; v_call: TRBV18; clone_size: medium-sized; cdr3_nt: TGTGCCAGCTCACCCAAGGACAGGGGAACAGCGGCCTCTGAAGCTTTCTTT; cdr3_aa: CASSPKDRGTAASEAFF
d_call: TRBD1; j_call: TRBJ1-5; v_call: TRBV28; clone_size: .; cdr3_nt: TGTGCCAGCAATCAGGGGGCCCGGAATCAGCCCCAGCATTTT; cdr3_aa: CASNQGARNQPQHF
d_call: .; j_call: TRBJ2-7; v_call: TRBV4-3; clone_size: medium-sized; cdr3_nt: TGCGCCAGCAGCCAAGAACTGCGGCAGCCCCGACGTCAGTACTTC; cdr3_aa: CASSQELRQPRRQYF
d_call: TRBD2; j_call: TRBJ2-5; v_call: TRBV11-2; clone_size: .; cdr3_nt: TGTGCCAGCAGCCCGGGACTACTGGGTACCCAGTACTTC; cdr3_aa: CASSPGLLGTQYF
d_call: .; j_call: TRBJ2-2; v_call: TRBV5-1; clone_size: once; cdr3_nt: TGCGCCAGCAGCTTGAGGGGGGGCATCACCGGGGAGCTGTTTTTT; cdr3_aa: CASSLRGGITGELFF
d_call: .; j_call: TRBJ2-1; v_call: TRBV2; clone_size: .; cdr3_nt: TGTGCCAGCAGTGAAGCCGCGTCGAATGAGCAGTTCTTC; cdr3_aa: CASSEAASNEQFF
d_call: TRBD2; j_call: TRBJ2-1; v_call: TRBV7-6; clone_size: .; cdr3_nt: TGTGCCAGCAGCCCACTAGCGGGGGCCCCATACAATGAGCAGTTCTTC; cdr3_aa: CASSPLAGAPYNEQFF
d_call: .; j_call: TRBJ1-4; v_call: TRBV19; clone_size: .; cdr3_nt: TGTGCCAGTAGTACCACTTCAGGGGAGAGAGAAAAACTGTTTTTT; cdr3_aa: CASSTTSGEREKLFF
d_call: TRBD1; j_call: TRBJ2-1; v_call: TRBV12-5; clone_size: .; cdr3_nt: TGTGCTAGTGGTGCCCCGACAGGGAAAGGGAACAATGAGCAGTTCTTC; cdr3_aa: CASGAPTGKGNNEQFF
d_call: .; j_call: TRBJ1-1; v_call: TRBV9; clone_size: .; cdr3_nt: TGTGCCAGCAGCGCAGGGATGAACACTGAAGCTTTCTTT; cdr3_aa: CASSAGMNTEAFF
d_call: .; j_call: TRBJ1-1; v_call: TRBV7-8; clone_size: .; cdr3_nt: TGTGCCAGCAGTAGAGTTATGAACACTGAAGCTTTCTTT; cdr3_aa: CASSRVMNTEAFF
d_call: .; j_call: TRBJ2-2; v_call: TRBV30; clone_size: .; cdr3_nt: TGTGCCTGGAGTCCCGTCCCCGGGGAGCTGTTTTTT; cdr3_aa: CAWSPVPGELFF
d_call: TRBD2; j_call: TRBJ2-7; v_call: TRBV4-1; clone_size: .; cdr3_nt: TGCGCCAGCAGCCAAGAAAATAGCGGGATCGCTTACGAGCAGTACTTC; cdr3_aa: CASSQENSGIAYEQYF
d_call: .; j_call: TRBJ1-3; v_call: TRBV28; clone_size: .; cdr3_nt: TGTGCCAGCAGTCACCAGGCAGCTGGAAACACCATATATTTT; cdr3_aa: CASSHQAAGNTIYF
d_call: TRBD1; j_call: TRBJ1-1; v_call: TRBV9; clone_size: few; cdr3_nt: TGTGCCAGCAGTCAACCTTGGGGGACAGGGGACACTGAAGCTTTCTTT; cdr3_aa: CASSQPWGTGDTEAFF
d_call: .; j_call: TRBJ2-1; v_call: TRBV2; clone_size: once; cdr3_nt: TGTGCCAGCAGCGCACCTTCTAGTTTCCTCTCCTACAATGAGCAGTTCTTC; cdr3_aa: CASSAPSSFLSYNEQFF
d_call: TRBD2; j_call: TRBJ2-5; v_call: TRBV7-9; clone_size: .; cdr3_nt: TGTGCCAGCAGCCTGACACTAGCGAGTCAAGAGACCCAGTACTTC; cdr3_aa: CASSLTLASQETQYF
d_call: .; j_call: TRBJ1-3; v_call: TRBV9; clone_size: .; cdr3_nt: TGTGCCAGCAGCCCCCGAGACAGGTCCTCTGGAAACACCATATATTTT; cdr3_aa: CASSPRDRSSGNTIYF